Following are 27 T cell receptor beta chains from one sample sequenced in a study of T cells in Graves' hyperthyroidism and ophthalmopathy. TCR beta CDR3 region amplification was performed from RNA transcripts. A first-round RT-PCR of the TCR CDR3 used the HTBI primer set. TCRdb itself ran the multiplex PCR reads through MiXCR, one entry per CDR3 protein. The sample has around 240,000 distinct CDR3 sequences, less than 20% seen once. The sample comprised blood. Receptor source: a woman between 18 and 29 years old with Graves' ophthalmopathy.

This clonotype was seen ten or more times. The V and J genes are TRBV6-5 and TRBJ1-1; D is ambiguous. V dropped 2 bases and J dropped 0 bases, with 4 bases sitting between them. Germline loops: CDR1 MNHEY, CDR2 SVGAGI. This CDR3 comprises 13 residues. DNA of the CDR3: TGTGCCAGCAGTTACCGACTGAACACTGAAGCTTTCTTT. Translating it yields CASSYRLNTEAFF.

Only a few counts were recorded for this clonotype. J is TRBJ1-4 and V is TRBV7-8, with D possibly matching TRBD1 (6 bases). The CDR3 length is 15 residues. Trimming removed 1 base at V and 7 bases at J, with 13 bases between. Germline lookup yields CDR1 SGHVS and CDR2 FQNEAQ. The chain's CDR3 is CASSLESGDTEKLFF. The DNA of the CDR3 is TGTGCCAGCAGCTTAGAATCAGGGGATACTGAAAAACTGTTTTTT. The full variable domain, its missing parts supplied by reference TRBV7-8 and TRBJ1-4, is GAGVSQSPRYKVAKRGQDVALRCDPISGHVSLFWYQQALGQGPEFLTYFQNEAQLDKSGLPSDRFFAERPEGSVSTLKIQRTQQEDSAVYLCASSLESGDTEKLFFGSGTQLSVL.

This clonotype was seen a few times. V is TRBV14 and J is TRBJ1-2, with D possibly being TRBD1 (6 bases). The CDR3 spans 18 residues. Germline V gene data show CDR1 as SGHDN and CDR2 as FVKESK. Trimming cost V 3 bases and J 2 bases, with 22 bases left between them. The CDR3 is CASSHDYLSGEPNYGYTF. Here the CDR3 DNA reads TGTGCCAGCAGCCATGACTACTTGTCAGGGGAGCCCAACTATGGCTACACCTTC.

This clonotype was seen repeatedly, ten times or more. V gene TRBV20-1 combines with J gene TRBJ1-2; no firm D call. CDR1 DFQATT and CDR2 SNEGSKA come from the germline V gene (reference sequence). The CDR3 loop spans 13 amino acids. V lost 5 bases to trimming and J lost 5 bases, with 15 bases between them. Written as DNA, the CDR3 is TGCAGTGCTTACCGACCGTCAGTGTATGGCTACACCTTC. Amino acid sequence: CSAYRPSVYGYTF.

V and J are TRBV20-1 and TRBJ2-5; 11 bases match TRBD2. This CDR3 is built from 12 residues. CDR1 DFQATT and CDR2 SNEGSKA come from the germline V gene (reference sequence). Unmatched junction bases numbered 1, after V lost 5 bases and J lost 5 bases. CDR3 protein: CSAVAGGETQYF. For the CDR3, the DNA is TGCAGTGCTGTAGCGGGAGGGGAGACCCAGTACTTC.

This clonotype was detected many times. This chain links TRBV24-1 with TRBJ2-7, with D hard to call. CDR3 length: 12 residues. The V gene lost 1 base and the J gene lost 5 bases, with 5 bases spanning the gap. Germline V lookup: CDR1 KGHDR, CDR2 SFDVKD. CDR3 residues: CATSDFQDEQYF. DNA of the CDR3: TGTGCCACCAGTGATTTTCAGGACGAGCAGTACTTC.

This clonotype was counted ten times or more. This chain connects TRBV7-2 to TRBJ2-1, with 7 bases matching TRBD2. V was clipped by 5 bases and J by 5 bases; unmatched bases: 9. Germline V lookup: CDR1 SGHTA, CDR2 FQGNSA. This CDR3 comprises 15 residues. The CDR3 sequence is CASSRGSGGNNEQFF. Written as DNA, the CDR3 is TGTGCCAGCAGCCGCGGGAGTGGGGGGAACAATGAGCAGTTCTTC.

The CDR3 loop reads CASSERPGSGNTIYF. CDR3 nucleotides: TGTGCCAGCAGTGAACGGCCGGGCTCTGGAAACACCATATATTTT. The chain employs TRBV6-1 and TRBJ1-3; D is unclear. The CDR3 loop spans 15 amino acids. V was clipped by 2 bases and J by 0 bases, with 8 bases between them. Germline CDR1 reads MNHNS; CDR2 reads SASEGT.

This clonotype came up a few times. This could be a read error, since a much larger clone is one nucleotide away. The V and J genes are TRBV7-2 and TRBJ2-2, with 14 bases fitting TRBD2. Germline values: CDR1 SGHTA, CDR2 FQGNSA. CDR3 length: 16 amino acids. The CDR3 reads CASSSGLAGVTGKLFF. The CDR3 DNA is TGTGCCAGCAGCTCGGGACTAGCGGGAGTAACCGGGAAGCTGTTTTTT.

The gene calls are TRBV28 and TRBJ2-3, with TRBD2 matching over 11 bases. J was trimmed by 0 bases and V by 6 bases; bases with no gene match: 5. The CDR3 is 16 amino acids. Germline V gene data show CDR1 as MDHEN and CDR2 as SYDVKM. The chain's CDR3 is CASSPSGGHSTDTQYF. CDR3 nucleotide sequence: TGTGCCAGCAGCCCTAGCGGGGGGCATAGCACAGATACGCAGTATTTT.

V gene TRBV9 combines with J gene TRBJ2-3; 13 nucleotides agree with TRBD2. Per germline, CDR1 SGDLS and CDR2 YYNGEE. V lost 3 bases, J lost 1 base, and 5 bases stayed unmatched. The CDR3 is 17 residues long. CDR3 amino acids: CASSAGTSGIRTDTQYF. Here the CDR3 DNA reads TGTGCCAGCAGCGCCGGGACTAGCGGGATTCGCACAGATACGCAGTATTTT.

Remarks on this clonotype: A single base separates this from a much larger clone, so it may be a read error. The CDR3 DNA sequence: TGTGCCAGCAGTTACTCGCGGCCCCAGGGGAGCTATGGCTACACCTTC. Amino acid sequence: CASSYSRPQGSYGYTF. The chain carries TRBV6-5 and TRBJ1-2; D may be TRBD1 (6 bases). This CDR3 comprises 16 residues. The germline gives CDR1 MNHEY, CDR2 SVGAGI. V was cut by 0 bases and J by 4 bases, with 15 bases left in between.

This clonotype was counted at least ten times. The chain joins TRBV28 to TRBJ2-1, with 11 bases that match TRBD2. This CDR3 contains 20 residues. Germline V CDR1 and CDR2: MDHEN, SYDVKM. V trimming: 3 bases; J trimming: 2 bases; junction bases outside the gene matches: 15. CDR3 amino acids: CASSLAGVSGRASTYNEQFF. The CDR3 nucleotides are TGTGCCAGCAGTTTGGCGGGGGTTAGCGGGAGGGCCAGTACCTACAATGAGCAGTTCTTC.

V gene TRBV9 combines with J gene TRBJ2-3; no clear D. This CDR3 spans 15 amino acids. V was cut by 10 bases and J by 0 bases, with 18 bases left in between. The germline V gene encodes CDR1 SGDLS and CDR2 YYNGEE. The CDR3 DNA follows: TGTGCCGGCACCGCCGGGCCAACTAGCACAGATACGCAGTATTTT. Translating gives CAGTAGPTSTDTQYF. The variable domain in full, with the rest retrieved from reference TRBV9 and TRBJ2-3, is DSGVTQTPKHLITATGQRVTLRCSPRSGDLSVYWYQQSLDQGLQFLIQYYNGEERAKGNILERFSAQQFPDLHSELNLSSLELGDSALYFCAGTAGPTSTDTQYFGPGTRLTVL.

To note about this clonotype: A read error may explain this, as a much larger clone is one base away. This rearrangement joins TRBV7-2 to TRBJ1-2; D unresolved. CDR3 length: 14 residues. Germline lookup yields CDR1 SGHTA and CDR2 FQGNSA. V dropped 0 bases and J dropped 5 bases, with 10 bases sitting between them. The CDR3 here is CASSLADGTYGYTF. CDR3 nucleotides: TGTGCCAGCAGCTTAGCTGACGGAACTTATGGCTACACCTTC.

This clonotype was counted at least ten times. This chain links TRBV20-1 with TRBJ1-1; 10 positions match TRBD1. The CDR3 totals 17 residues. With 1 base clipped from V and 1 base from J, the junction kept 9 bases outside the gene matches. Germline-derived CDR1 and CDR2 are DFQATT and SNEGSKA (reference sequence). Here the CDR3 DNA reads TGCAGTGCTAGAGGAGGGGACAGGGGTTTGTGGAACACTGAAGCTTTCTTT. Protein: CSARGGDRGLWNTEAFF.

V gene TRBV29-1 combines with J gene TRBJ2-5; 9 bases are a match to TRBD2. The CDR3 runs 14 residues. Germline CDR1 and CDR2: SQVTM and ANQGSEA. Trimming took 6 bases from V and 5 from J; bases not matched to a gene: 10. DNA for the CDR3: TGCAGCGTCTGTTTGATCGGGACTAGCGAGACCCAGTACTTC. This sequence encodes CSVCLIGTSETQYF.

At least ten counts were recorded for this clonotype. The chain couples TRBV30 to TRBJ1-1, with D possibly matching TRBD1 (5 bases). There are 11 residues in the CDR3. Germline values: CDR1 GTSNPN, CDR2 SVGIG (reference sequence). V lost 3 bases and J lost 11, with 13 bases in between. The CDR3 spells CAWSRGTGAFF. CDR3 nucleotides: TGTGCCTGGAGCAGAGGGACGGGGGCTTTCTTT.

A note on this clonotype: Since a much larger clone is just one base distant, this may be a read error. Here the CDR3 reads CASSSGLSGANVLTF. DNA of the CDR3: TGTGCCAGCAGCTCCGGCCTCTCTGGGGCCAACGTCCTGACTTTC. V and J are TRBV3-1 and TRBJ2-6; D unresolved. Germline CDR1 is LGHDT and CDR2 is YNNKEL (reference sequence). V lost 5 bases to trimming and J lost 0 bases, with 8 bases between them. CDR3 length equals 15 residues.

This clonotype came up many times. This sequence joins TRBV25-1 and TRBJ2-7; D might be TRBD2 (5 bases). CDR1 and CDR2 (germline): MGHDK, SYGVNS. The V and J ends lost 2 bases and 5 bases respectively, with 19 bases between them. The CDR3 has 16 amino acids. This CDR3 reads CASSETLRGAIDEQYF. CDR3 nucleotide sequence: TGTGCCAGCAGTGAAACCCTCCGGGGAGCTATAGACGAGCAGTACTTC.

This clonotype was observed at least ten times. V and J are TRBV20-1 and TRBJ1-2, with D possibly being TRBD1 (6 bases). V lost 0 bases and J 5 bases, leaving 7 bases between the germline ends. This CDR3 is built from 12 residues. Germline assignment: CDR1 DFQATT and CDR2 SNEGSKA (reference sequence). CDR3 sequence reads: CSARDRGYGYTF. CDR3 in DNA: TGCAGTGCTAGAGACAGGGGTTATGGCTACACCTTC.

With regard to this clonotype: A much bigger clone sits one base away, suggesting this may be a read error. The V call is TRBV6-1, the J call TRBJ1-5, with D perhaps TRBD1 (5 bases). The CDR3 has 16 residues. V lost 4 bases, J lost 6 bases, and 19 bases lay in between. Germline CDR1 MNHNS, CDR2 SASEGT. Here the CDR3 DNA reads TGTGCCAGCAGTGCCGGGGGATCCCGTCGCAGTCAGCCCCAGCATTTT. Amino acid sequence: CASSAGGSRRSQPQHF.

The chain uses TRBV19 and TRBJ1-2; possibly TRBD1 for D (6 bases). The CDR3 has 18 amino acids. Trimming pared 8 bases from V and 4 bases from J, leaving 29 bases between. The V gene's germline CDR1 is LNHDA and CDR2 SQIVND (reference sequence). The DNA of the CDR3 is TGTGCCAGTGCGGGCTTTAATGGGCAGGGGTTACTCCCCTATGGCTACACCTTC. It specifies CASAGFNGQGLLPYGYTF.

This clonotype has a count of ten or more. The rearrangement links TRBV11-2 to TRBJ1-4; maybe TRBD1 (6 bases). With 3 bases removed from V and 8 bases from J, the gap between germline ends came to 13 bases. Germline values: CDR1 SGHAT, CDR2 FQNNGV. This CDR3 contains 14 residues. CDR3 DNA sequence: TGTGCCAGCAGCTTGGAGGGACACCGGGAAAAACTGTTTTTT. Its protein is CASSLEGHREKLFF.

This clonotype has ten or more counts. The chain couples TRBV28 to TRBJ2-3; D possibly corresponds to TRBD2 (5 bases). Germline V gene data show CDR1 as MDHEN and CDR2 as SYDVKM. V was pared by 8 bases and J by 1 base, with 13 bases between. The CDR3 extends over 14 amino acids. DNA for the CDR3: TGTGCCAGCCGTCAGGCGGGTCGCACAGATACGCAGTATTTT. Translation gives CASRQAGRTDTQYF.

This clonotype was seen ten or more times. V gene TRBV5-1 combines with J gene TRBJ2-5; D gene ambiguous. Germline V lookup: CDR1 SGHRS, CDR2 YFSETQ. Trimming stripped 4 bases from V and 5 bases from J, with 12 bases between. This CDR3 has 13 residues. The CDR3 nucleotides are TGCGCCAGCAGCATAGGGATGGGGGAGACCCAGTACTTC. Translating gives CASSIGMGETQYF. The complete variable domain, with remaining parts taken from reference TRBV5-1 and TRBJ2-5, reads KAGVTQTPRYLIKTRGQQVTLSCSPISGHRSVSWYQQTPGQGLQFLFEYFSETQRNKGNFPGRFSGRQFSNSRSEMNVSTLELGDSALYLCASSIGMGETQYFGPGTRLLVL.

This clonotype occurred many times. This chain joins TRBV27 and TRBJ2-7; 8 bases agree with TRBD1. CDR1 is MNHEY and CDR2 is SMNVEV in the germline V gene (reference sequence). CDR3 size: 14 residues. The ends lost 2 bases at V and 2 bases at J; junction bases unmatched: 2. CDR3 sequence reads: CASSLQGATYEQYF. DNA of the CDR3: TGTGCCAGCAGTTTACAGGGGGCAACCTACGAGCAGTACTTC.